This T cell receptor (beta chain) was captured in a study of blood T cell repertoires in COVID-19. The CDR3 spans 13 residues. Germline values: CDR1 SGHAT, CDR2 FQNNGV. The germline V and J ends were trimmed by 5 bases and 9 bases, with 14 bases remaining between them. Here immunoSEQ multiplex PCR was the method, and the copy in TCRdb shows in-frame clones only, minus some. Of more than 200,000 clones in the sample, around 88% were seen once. This chain joins TRBV11-2 and TRBJ2-1; D is perhaps TRBD1 (5 bases). The receptor was isolated from a woman aged 25 to 39 with COVID-19, enrolled during active disease. The sample was peripheral blood. CDR3 DNA: TGTGCCAGCAGCCCCCAGGGTTTTGGTGAGCAGTTCTTC. Protein product: CASSPQGFGEQFF.